This T cell receptor (beta chain) was recovered during a study of graft-versus-host responses after intestinal transplantation. On the study more broadly: Each transplant was multivisceral, liver-intestinal, or isolated intestinal. Broader study findings: Recipient marrow showed GvH clones, some seen first in ileum or blood.

Irradiated stimulators labeled with violet dye, some 200,000 in number, were plated with some 200,000 CFSE-labeled responders. At the end of the reaction, proliferating CFSE-low CD3+CD4+ and CD3+CD8+ responders were sorted. Here immunoSEQ multiplex PCR was the method, and the copy in TCRdb shows in-frame clones only, minus some. The sample includes just over 20,000 clones, around 43% of them seen just once. CDR3 length: 13 residues. Germline V gene data show CDR1 as MNHEY and CDR2 as SVGAGI. V was clipped by 3 bases and J by 9 bases; unmatched bases: 3. The sample was alloreactive CD8+ T cells from a mixed lymphocyte reaction culture, taken before intestinal transplant. The subset is: CFSE-low proliferating T cells sorted from approximately six-day pre-transplant mixed lymphocyte reaction (GvH or HvG direction). The V gene is TRBV6-5, the J gene TRBJ2-3; 10 nucleotides match TRBD2. This TCR was recovered from a human patient who received an intestinal transplant. For the CDR3, the DNA is TGTGCCAGCAGTTATCTAGCGGGAGCCACGCAGTATTTT. This gives the protein CASSYLAGATQYF.